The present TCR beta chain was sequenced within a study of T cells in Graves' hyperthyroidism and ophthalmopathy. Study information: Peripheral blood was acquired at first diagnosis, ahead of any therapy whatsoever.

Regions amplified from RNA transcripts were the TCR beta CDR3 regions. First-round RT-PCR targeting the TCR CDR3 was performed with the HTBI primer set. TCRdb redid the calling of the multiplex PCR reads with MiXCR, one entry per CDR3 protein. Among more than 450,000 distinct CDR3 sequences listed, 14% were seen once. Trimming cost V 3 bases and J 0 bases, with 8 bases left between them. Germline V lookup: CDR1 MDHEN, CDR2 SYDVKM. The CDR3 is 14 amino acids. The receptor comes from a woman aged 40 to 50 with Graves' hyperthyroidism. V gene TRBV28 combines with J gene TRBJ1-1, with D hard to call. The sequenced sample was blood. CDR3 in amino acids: CASSFRRMNTEAFF. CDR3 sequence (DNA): TGTGCCAGCAGTTTCAGACGGATGAACACTGAAGCTTTCTTT.